These T cell receptor beta chains were read from a single sample in a study of T cells after yellow fever vaccination. TCRdb itself ran the 5' RACE reads through MiXCR, one entry per CDR3 protein. This table holds about 340,000 distinct CDR3 sequences, 12% found once. The input for sequencing was CD4+ T cells sorted from PBMCs, taken 15 days after the yellow fever booster vaccination. These receptors came from a young man who received the YFV17D yellow fever vaccine. Both conserved end residues are part of each CDR3. The order of the fields is J gene, V gene, D gene, clone size, CDR3 DNA, CDR3 protein. D genes are given only for firm matches. Clone size appears in some rows only: once, few, many, or a class for an expanded clone.

j_call: TRBJ2-3
v_call: TRBV29-1
d_call: TRBD2
clone_size: NA
cdr3_nt: TGCAGCGCCTCACGGGCGGGGGGCACAGATACGCAGTATTTT
cdr3_aa: CSASRAGGTDTQYF

j_call: TRBJ1-6
v_call: TRBV7-8
d_call: NA
clone_size: many
cdr3_nt: TGTGCCAGCAGCTTGTCGGGACATAATTCACCCCTCCACTTT
cdr3_aa: CASSLSGHNSPLHF

j_call: TRBJ1-6
v_call: TRBV6-4
d_call: NA
clone_size: few
cdr3_nt: TGTGCCAGCAGTCTTTCAGGCGCTATAGGCCTTTCACCCCTCCACTTT
cdr3_aa: CASSLSGAIGLSPLHF

j_call: TRBJ1-2
v_call: TRBV7-9
d_call: NA
clone_size: few
cdr3_nt: TGTGCCAGCAGCGTACAGACTGGAGGCTATGGCTACACCTTC
cdr3_aa: CASSVQTGGYGYTF

j_call: TRBJ2-3
v_call: TRBV4-3
d_call: TRBD2
clone_size: NA
cdr3_nt: TGCGCCAGCAGCTCCCGTGAGCGGGGGGTCACAGATACGCAGTATTTT
cdr3_aa: CASSSRERGVTDTQYF

j_call: TRBJ1-5
v_call: TRBV5-6
d_call: TRBD1
clone_size: many
cdr3_nt: TGTGCCAGCAGCGTGACAGGGGGCGGCAATCAGCCCCAGCATTTT
cdr3_aa: CASSVTGGGNQPQHF

j_call: TRBJ2-2
v_call: TRBV5-4
d_call: NA
clone_size: NA
cdr3_nt: TGTGCCAGCAGCTATGACACCGGGGAGCTGTTTTTT
cdr3_aa: CASSYDTGELFF

j_call: TRBJ2-2
v_call: TRBV7-2
d_call: NA
clone_size: NA
cdr3_nt: TGTGCCAGCAGCTTAGCGGGCCTTAGCGCGTCGGGCACCGGGGAGCTGTTTTTT
cdr3_aa: CASSLAGLSASGTGELFF

j_call: TRBJ1-2
v_call: TRBV7-9
d_call: NA
clone_size: few
cdr3_nt: TGTGCCAGCACCATCACCGGGACCTTAGGCGGCTACACCTTC
cdr3_aa: CASTITGTLGGYTF

j_call: TRBJ1-2
v_call: TRBV9
d_call: NA
clone_size: NA
cdr3_nt: TGTGCCAGCAGCGTTAACAGGCAAGATAACTATGGCTACACCTTC
cdr3_aa: CASSVNRQDNYGYTF

j_call: TRBJ2-7
v_call: TRBV12-3/TRBV12-4
d_call: NA
clone_size: few
cdr3_nt: TGTGCCAGCAGTTTTGGGGGGTCTGGATCGTCGACCTACGAGCAGTACTTC
cdr3_aa: CASSFGGSGSSTYEQYF

j_call: TRBJ2-1
v_call: TRBV6-5
d_call: TRBD1
clone_size: NA
cdr3_nt: TGTGCCAGCAGTTATACAGGGGTGTCCTACAATGAGCAGTTCTTC
cdr3_aa: CASSYTGVSYNEQFF

j_call: TRBJ2-7
v_call: TRBV5-1
d_call: NA
clone_size: few
cdr3_nt: TGCGCCAGCAGCCAGGGTCTCTCCTACGAGCAGTACTTC
cdr3_aa: CASSQGLSYEQYF

j_call: TRBJ2-7
v_call: TRBV18
d_call: TRBD1
clone_size: many
cdr3_nt: TGTGCCAGCTCACCCCCTGGGACAGGGGCCCTCTACGAGCAGTACTTC
cdr3_aa: CASSPPGTGALYEQYF

j_call: TRBJ2-5
v_call: TRBV11-1
d_call: NA
clone_size: many
cdr3_nt: TGTGCCAGCAGCTTAGCGGATTGGCAGAACCAAGAGACCCAGTACTTC
cdr3_aa: CASSLADWQNQETQYF

j_call: TRBJ2-3
v_call: TRBV7-2
d_call: NA
clone_size: few
cdr3_nt: TGTGCCAGCAGCCCCAACCCCGGCGGGGGCGCAGATACGCAGTATTTT
cdr3_aa: CASSPNPGGGADTQYF

j_call: TRBJ1-2
v_call: TRBV7-2
d_call: NA
clone_size: many
cdr3_nt: TGTGCCAGCAGCTCCTCTAACTATGGCTACACCTTC
cdr3_aa: CASSSSNYGYTF

j_call: TRBJ2-3
v_call: TRBV5-1
d_call: TRBD2
clone_size: many
cdr3_nt: TGCGCCAGCAGCCCGGCTAGCGGGGGCTCGACGCAGTATTTT
cdr3_aa: CASSPASGGSTQYF

j_call: TRBJ2-2
v_call: TRBV4-1
d_call: NA
clone_size: few
cdr3_nt: TGCGCCAGCAGCAAGCCCCCCGGTACCGGGGAGCTGTTTTTT
cdr3_aa: CASSKPPGTGELFF

j_call: TRBJ2-5
v_call: TRBV11-2
d_call: NA
clone_size: many
cdr3_nt: TGTGCCAGCAGCTTGGTTTTAGGGGGGGAGACCCAGTACTTC
cdr3_aa: CASSLVLGGETQYF

j_call: TRBJ1-5
v_call: TRBV13
d_call: TRBD1
clone_size: NA
cdr3_nt: TGTGCCAGCAGCTTAGCTCAGGGGGGGATGCCCCAGCATTTT
cdr3_aa: CASSLAQGGMPQHF

j_call: TRBJ1-2
v_call: TRBV27
d_call: TRBD1
clone_size: NA
cdr3_nt: TGTGCCAGCAGAAGGACAGGTATCTATGGCTACACCTTC
cdr3_aa: CASRRTGIYGYTF

j_call: TRBJ2-4
v_call: TRBV6-5
d_call: NA
clone_size: NA
cdr3_nt: TGTGCCAGCAGCCCCGTTTCAGGAGGTACCATTCAGTACTTC
cdr3_aa: CASSPVSGGTIQYF

j_call: TRBJ2-3
v_call: TRBV5-1
d_call: TRBD2
clone_size: NA
cdr3_nt: TGCGCCAGCAGCCCCGGGACTAGCTCCTCCCGACCGACAGATACGCAGTATTTT
cdr3_aa: CASSPGTSSSRPTDTQYF

j_call: TRBJ1-2
v_call: TRBV7-2
d_call: NA
clone_size: NA
cdr3_nt: TGTGCCAGCAGCTTCCCGGACTATGGCTACACCTTC
cdr3_aa: CASSFPDYGYTF

j_call: TRBJ2-1
v_call: TRBV5-1
d_call: TRBD1
clone_size: many
cdr3_nt: TGCGCCAGCAGCCCCACAGGGGATGAGCAGTTCTTC
cdr3_aa: CASSPTGDEQFF

j_call: TRBJ1-1
v_call: TRBV7-2
d_call: NA
clone_size: few
cdr3_nt: TGTGCCAGCAGCCGCCCCTTTGACAGCCCAGCTTTCTTT
cdr3_aa: CASSRPFDSPAFF

j_call: TRBJ2-3
v_call: TRBV4-1
d_call: NA
clone_size: few
cdr3_nt: TGCGCCAGCAGCCGCGCGGGACTGGCTAGCACAGATACGCAGTATTTT
cdr3_aa: CASSRAGLASTDTQYF

j_call: TRBJ2-5
v_call: TRBV6-5
d_call: TRBD2
clone_size: many
cdr3_nt: TGTGCCAGCAAAATCACGGGACTAGCCCGGGAGACCCAGTACTTC
cdr3_aa: CASKITGLARETQYF

j_call: TRBJ2-5
v_call: TRBV20-1
d_call: TRBD2
clone_size: few
cdr3_nt: TGCAGTGTCATAGCCCTAGCGGGGGAGGAGACCCAGTACTTC
cdr3_aa: CSVIALAGEETQYF

j_call: TRBJ1-5
v_call: TRBV7-2
d_call: NA
clone_size: NA
cdr3_nt: TGTGCCAGCAGCTCCGGGGGTAGCAATCAGCCCCAGCATTTT
cdr3_aa: CASSSGGSNQPQHF

j_call: TRBJ2-5
v_call: TRBV5-1
d_call: NA
clone_size: NA
cdr3_nt: TGCGCCAGCAGCTTGGGGGGGCTGCGAGAGACCCAGTACTTC
cdr3_aa: CASSLGGLRETQYF